This is a list of T cell receptor beta chains from one sample in a study of blood T cell repertoires in COVID-19. Clones were read by immunoSEQ multiplex PCR, and TCRdb kept only the in-frame ones, dropping some. The table shows some 93,000 clones, with around nine tenths occurring only once. Material: peripheral blood. The receptors originated from a man aged 50-60 years with acute or convalescent COVID-19. Both conserved end residues are trimmed from each CDR3.

v_gene	CDR3aa
TRBV27	ASGLQGSNYGYT
TRBV7-3	ASSLSDRAGYT
TRBV18	ASSPGTSGMAGELF
TRBV18	ASSPADTQY
TRBV4-1	ASSQAPRGAGELF
TRBV6-6	ASTGTGAVNTEAF
TRBV6-5	ASRNDRGGNEKLF
TRBV3-1/TRBV3-2	ASSLTGTGSNYEQY
TRBV5-6	ASSFFLEGGNTDTQY
TRBV15	ATSRLSGEEGYT
TRBV7-8	ASSAVRRGTKNIQY
TRBV7-6	ASSSSSSGGSYEQY
TRBV12-3/TRBV12-4	ASSLQGGAGAF
TRBV12-3/TRBV12-4	ATRKGLTNTIY
TRBV27	ASSNVHEQGLSYEQY
TRBV18	ASSPGAPYEQY
TRBV28	ASRSGNSYEQY
TRBV7-9	ASSFMLTSYNEQF
TRBV5-1	ASSFSPTTGGYT
TRBV10-3	AISDDRGGEKLF
TRBV18	ASSPRRQGTGDTIY
TRBV18	ASSPMAGLNMNTEAF
TRBV7-9	ASSPGQGVYNEQF
TRBV27	ASRGLAESYEQY
TRBV5-4	ASSLGGLNAEAF
TRBV18	ASSPTGTGAYEQY
TRBV7-9	ASSQKLTGKGAEAF
TRBV2	ASSEDRGTPVGY
TRBV3-1/TRBV3-2	ASRPGGANYGYT
TRBV7-9	ASSLGQGVWETQY
TRBV4-2	ASSQDRGFSSGNTIY
TRBV6-4	ASSVQAGRTDTQY
TRBV5-5	ASSLDLAGLSYEQY
TRBV7-9	ASSLYELVSYEQY
TRBV28	ASSRTRPGVHTEAF
TRBV28	ASRGTMGDEQF
TRBV9	ASSATGTNEQF
TRBV11-3	ASSLAGGHTDTQY
TRBV7-8	ASSSGGGLFGYT
TRBV13	ASSRLAGGDTGELF
TRBV6-4	ASRVGPGGYGYT
TRBV7-2	ASSLRRTTTGNQPQH
TRBV2	ASSQSLAASQETQY
TRBV12-5	ASGSDRPGQY
TRBV6-5	ASRAREGRYNEQF
TRBV7-8	ASSLGGRGDGYT